A selection of T cell receptor beta chains follows, all from one sample in a study of Ad26.COV2.S vaccination and SARS-CoV-2 variants. Sequencing used immunoSEQ multiplex PCR; TCRdb keeps in-frame clones, though not all of them. The sample has a few hundred thousand clones, about 88% seen once. Sequences were derived from peripheral blood, sampled in a trial of Ad26.COV2.S vaccine versus placebo. The receptors stem from a person between 18 and 59 years old who received the Ad26.COV2.S COVID-19 vaccine or a placebo. Both conserved end residues are part of each CDR3. D genes are given only for firm matches. The size entry is marked missing in some rows and otherwise reads once, few, many or a size class.

>TRBV5-8|TRBJ1-5|few|TRBD1
CASSWDRNQPQHF
TGTGCCAGCAGCTGGGACAGGAATCAGCCCCAGCATTTT
>TRBV28|TRBJ2-5|-|TRBD2
CASSLGSGRHQETQYF
TGTGCCAGCAGTTTGGGTAGCGGGAGGCACCAAGAGACCCAGTACTTC
>TRBV5-5|TRBJ2-7|-|TRBD2
CASSLAGLAGANEQYF
TGTGCCAGCAGCTTGGCAGGACTAGCGGGAGCGAATGAGCAGTACTTC
>TRBV3-1/TRBV3-2|TRBJ1-4|-|-
CASSQGAGGANEKLFF
TGTGCCAGCAGCCAAGGGGCCGGGGGCGCGAATGAAAAACTGTTTTTT
>TRBV7-9|TRBJ2-3|-|-
CASSSSTDTQYF
TGTGCCAGCAGTTCTAGCACAGATACGCAGTATTTT
>TRBV30|TRBJ2-1|-|TRBD2
CAWSPLAGPYNEQFF
TGTGCCTGGAGCCCTCTAGCGGGCCCCTACAATGAGCAGTTCTTC
>TRBV14|TRBJ2-1|-|-
CASSRSGEQFF
TGTGCCAGCAGCCGGAGTGGTGAGCAGTTCTTC
>TRBV2|TRBJ2-1|-|-
CASSVKGQEQFF
TGTGCCAGCAGTGTTAAGGGGCAGGAGCAGTTCTTC
>TRBV5-6|TRBJ1-2|-|-
CASSRAADIYGYTF
TGTGCCAGCAGCAGGGCAGCGGATATCTATGGCTACACCTTC
>TRBV3-1/TRBV3-2|TRBJ2-1|-|-
CASSPGSTHNEQFF
TGTGCCAGCAGCCCAGGTAGTACCCACAATGAGCAGTTCTTC
>TRBV28|TRBJ1-1|-|-
CATEVMNTEAFF
TGTGCCACCGAGGTGATGAACACTGAAGCTTTCTTT
>TRBV4-2|TRBJ1-4|-|-
CASSQGAGYSEKLFF
TGTGCCAGCAGCCAAGGAGCAGGGTATTCTGAAAAACTGTTTTTT
>TRBV5-1|TRBJ1-1|-|TRBD1
CASSRRRTGGTEAFF
TGCGCCAGCAGCCGGCGGCGGACAGGGGGCACTGAAGCTTTCTTT
>TRBV10-1|TRBJ2-2|-|-
CASSRENTGELFF
TGCGCCAGCAGCCGGGAAAACACCGGGGAGCTGTTTTTT
>TRBV2|TRBJ1-1|-|-
CASTGSRTEAFF
TGTGCCAGCACAGGGTCTCGGACTGAAGCTTTCTTT
>TRBV7-9|TRBJ2-1|-|-
CASSEDYSTYNEQFF
TGTGCCAGCAGCGAGGACTATTCAACCTACAATGAGCAGTTCTTC
>TRBV7-3|TRBJ2-3|-|TRBD2
CASSQIALAGTDTQYF
TGTGCCAGCAGTCAAATAGCACTAGCGGGTACAGATACGCAGTATTTT
>TRBV5-1|TRBJ2-7|-|TRBD1
CASSLRGQGSGEQYF
TGCGCCAGCAGCTTGAGGGGACAGGGCTCGGGGGAGCAGTACTTC
>TRBV7-6|TRBJ2-3|-|TRBD2
CASSLGGGLAGEVWTDTQYF
TGTGCCAGCAGCTTAGGGGGGGGACTAGCGGGAGAAGTGTGGACAGATACGCAGTATTTT
>TRBV11-1|TRBJ2-5|once|TRBD2
CASSLIAGPPETQYF
TGTGCCAGCAGCTTAATAGCGGGCCCTCCGGAGACCCAGTACTTC